A selection of T cell receptor beta chains follows, all from one sample in a study of blood T cells in healthy people across ages. One entry per CDR3 protein results from TCRdb running MiXCR on the 5' RACE reads. The data contain 1.5 million to 2 million distinct CDR3 sequences, around 42% of them singletons. The specimen sequenced was blood. The receptors come from a human donor in good health. CDR3s include the opening cysteine and the closing phenylalanine or tryptophan. A D gene is named only where the DNA matches it firmly. Clone size is stated in some rows and not others, as once, few, many or a class when expanded.

CDR3 protein	CDR3 DNA	D gene	clone size	V gene	J gene	CDR3 length
CASTLTQGDSSYEQYF	TGTGCCAGCACTCTAACTCAGGGAGACAGCTCCTACGAGCAGTACTTC	-	-	TRBV6-2/TRBV6-3	TRBJ2-7	16
CASSLWARRETQYF	TGTGCCAGTAGCCTTTGGGCGCGTCGGGAGACCCAGTACTTC	-	-	TRBV7-2	TRBJ2-5	14
CASSLFPTGGVYGYTF	TGTGCCAGCAGTTTATTTCCAACAGGGGGCGTCTATGGCTACACCTTC	TRBD1	few	TRBV27	TRBJ1-2	16
CASSFSPYYGYTF	TGTGCCAGCAGTTTTTCCCCCTACTATGGCTACACCTTC	-	many	TRBV12-3/TRBV12-4	TRBJ1-2	13
CASSQDSRGVNEKLFF	TGCGCCAGCAGCCAAGATAGTAGGGGAGTTAATGAAAAACTGTTTTTT	-	-	TRBV4-3	TRBJ1-4	16
CASSLTGGVYEQFF	TGTGCCAGCAGCTTAACGGGGGGGGTCTATGAGCAGTTCTTC	TRBD2	-	TRBV13	TRBJ2-1	14
CASRVAGGAYEQYF	TGTGCCAGCCGGGTTGCCGGGGGAGCCTACGAGCAGTACTTC	-	few	TRBV7-2	TRBJ2-7	14
CASSSLGGEFF	TGTGCCAGCAGTTCTCTGGGGGGCGAGTTCTTC	-	-	TRBV12-3/TRBV12-4	TRBJ2-1	11
CSVQDGQNYGYTF	TGCAGCGTTCAGGACGGACAAAACTATGGCTACACCTTC	-	-	TRBV29-1	TRBJ1-2	13
CSARDIGYNEQFF	TGCAGTGCTAGAGATATAGGCTACAATGAGCAGTTCTTC	-	many	TRBV20-1	TRBJ2-1	13
CASSLVPSNYGYTF	TGTGCCAGCAGCTTAGTACCGAGTAACTATGGCTACACCTTC	-	few	TRBV7-2	TRBJ1-2	14
CASSSSLAGRSYEQYF	TGTGCCAGCAGCTCCAGCCTTGCAGGCCGCTCCTACGAGCAGTACTTC	-	-	TRBV7-2	TRBJ2-7	16
CSARGLGYQETQYF	TGCAGTGCTAGGGGGCTAGGATATCAAGAGACCCAGTACTTC	-	few	TRBV20-1	TRBJ2-5	14